The T cell receptor (beta chain) described here comes from a study of molecular identifiers for immune sequencing clone quantification (dated by TCRdb to the late 2010s). General notes on the study: For a replicate experiment, the RNA from either approximately 20,000 or 100,000 naive CD8 T cells was divided into five aliquots, and four of those aliquots went on to sequencing. The study was a methods study using CD8 T cells to benchmark molecular-identifier clustering-based TCR repertoire sequencing (MIDCIRS) and TCR RNA copy counting.

Overall study results and their limits: Modeling indicated about 3 TCR RNA copies recovered per cell, compared with approximately 10 by digital PCR, which implies a capture efficiency of approximately 30%. Even against a background of about a million naive CD8 T cells, spiked-in Jurkat TCR RNA amounting to a single cell's worth was reported to be detectable. The naive libraries included spiked-in Jurkat TCR RNA (roughly 11 copies' worth), and this RNA is not part of the donor repertoire. When barcode sub-clustering was left out, chimeric consensus sequences inflated TCR diversity, with chimeras reaching as high as 47%. Clones above 20 RNA copies held over 99% of molecules in CMV-specific effector cells but under 1% in naive cells. Highly expanded clone sizes could be underestimated because identical TCR molecules may share a barcode.

Libraries of naive CD8 T cells were built from approximately 20,000 to 980,000 sorted cells, with 10%, 30% or 50% of the purified RNA used. Naive CD8 T cells were FACS-sorted as CD8+CD4-CCR7+CD45RA+ on a BD FACSAria II into RLT Plus buffer. Detection sensitivity was tested by spiking Jurkat RNA equal to roughly nine TCR copies' worth into samples containing roughly 17,000-1,100,000 naive CD8 T cells. CD8 T cells were enriched using RosetteSep CD8+ T Cell Enrichment Cocktail and Ficoll-Paque, and the enriched cells then underwent ACK red cell lysis. Libraries were prepared through PCR. TCRdb lists the instrument as Illumina HiSeq 4000. Bulk TCR libraries were generated as previously described, with the TCR primers listed in Table S5 used. Total RNA was purified with the Qiagen AllPrep DNA/RNA kit. Before any analysis, reads coming from multiple sequencing runs of the same library were combined into one pool. The paper's data handling went like this. Reads were retained only if their TCR constant sequence matched exactly, and those retained reads were trimmed to 150 nt and grouped according to their 12-nt molecular barcodes. Reads in each barcode group were sub-clustered using a 15% Levenshtein threshold, and a quality-weighted consensus sequence was built for each RNA molecule. Non-functional sequences were filtered out, along with any lower-count sequence sitting one edit away from another sequence. Barcode sub-clusters with fewer than 20% of the maximum read count were removed, based on fitting two negative binomial distributions. Starting from the raw public reads, TCRdb applied fastp trimming at Q25, assembled clones with MiXCR and retained in-frame beta chains. Duplicate CDR3 protein sequences are folded into a single record with the most common DNA and genes. TCRdb, not the original authors, processed these V and J calls. Here the sample has hundreds of thousands of distinct CDR3 sequences; roughly a fifth occur a single time. Approximately 0.85% of the sample comes from the top ten.

This clonotype showed up many times. No antigen is known for it. No base-level quality is on record; no much larger clone is a single base apart. The sample consisted of naive CD8+ T cells from blood, with Jurkat cell RNA spiked in. According to the study, the label for this sample's cell subset or site signals: FACS-sorted CD8+CD4-CCR7+CD45RA+ naive T cells. The receptor's source is a human donor in good health. Some libraries in this study had Jurkat cell RNA spiked in.

The DNA sequence is given as TGTGCCAGCAGCTTAGCGCTGGGAGGGGGGGAGCAGTACTTC. Its product reads: CASSLALGGGEQYF. The rearranged chain carries TRBV7-6 and TRBJ2-7, and TRBD2 may be the D gene, going by 7 matching bases. There are 14 amino acids in the CDR3, from cysteine to phenylalanine inclusive. The entry retains the CDR3 DNA only, 42 bases that are in frame from base 1. CDR1 and CDR2 (SGHVS, FNYEAQ) derive from the germline V gene. V is cut by 0 bases and J by 7 bases, and the space between the germline ends is 13 bases.